This T cell receptor beta chain was recovered during a study of PD-1 blockade in classical Hodgkin lymphoma. Regarding time point: cycle 4 day 1 (C4D1), after less than 7 weeks of nivolumab. Relapses following autologous stem cell transplantation were seen in all patients, with brentuximab vedotin exposure varying. Best responses were complete response, partial response or progressive disease. Clones were read by immunoSEQ multiplex PCR, and TCRdb kept only the in-frame ones, dropping some. The data hold under 130,000 clones, with around 90% observed a single time. Germline-derived CDR1 and CDR2 are MDHEN and SYDVKM. This CDR3 has 17 residues. Unmatched junction bases numbered 14, after V lost 4 bases and J lost 5 bases.

V and J are TRBV28 and TRBJ2-7; TRBD2 matches 10 bases. The receptor's source is a human donor with classical Hodgkin lymphoma. The sample was peripheral blood mononuclear cells (PBMCs), taken before the fourth cycle of nivolumab. This CDR3 reads CASSSPGLANSYHEQYF. CDR3 nucleotides: TGTGCCAGCAGTTCCCCGGGACTAGCGAACTCCTACCACGAGCAGTACTTC.